The entry below gives a single T cell receptor (beta chain) sequence along with its context. The CDR3 runs 14 residues. Losses at the gene ends were 3 bases for V and 4 bases for J; bases not matched to a gene: 6. The germline V gene encodes CDR1 DFQATT and CDR2 SNEGSKA (reference sequence). Per the original methods: Estimated nucleated cell counts came from reference gene primer amplification. Profiled with immunoSEQ multiplex PCR; TCRdb holds only in-frame clones, not every one. V and J calls and clone size come straight from that table; D and trimming were deduced from the DNA. The sample includes some 120,000 clones, about four fifths seen only once; the top ten take about 40%. The data were taken from a study of blood T cell repertoires in COVID-19. The overall study: Spain, Italy and the United States supplied samples that represented acute and convalescent COVID-19. Nucleic acid was either cDNA or gDNA, and it came from T cells, B-cell-depleted T cells, or PBMCs.

The sequenced material came from peripheral blood. The sequence came from a man between 35 and 55 years old with active or convalescent COVID-19. The V and J genes are TRBV20-1 and TRBJ2-1; 7 bases are a match to TRBD2. The CDR3 bases are TGCAGTGCTAGTGGGGTAGCGGGTTACAATGAGCAGTTCTTC. This codes for CSASGVAGYNEQFF.